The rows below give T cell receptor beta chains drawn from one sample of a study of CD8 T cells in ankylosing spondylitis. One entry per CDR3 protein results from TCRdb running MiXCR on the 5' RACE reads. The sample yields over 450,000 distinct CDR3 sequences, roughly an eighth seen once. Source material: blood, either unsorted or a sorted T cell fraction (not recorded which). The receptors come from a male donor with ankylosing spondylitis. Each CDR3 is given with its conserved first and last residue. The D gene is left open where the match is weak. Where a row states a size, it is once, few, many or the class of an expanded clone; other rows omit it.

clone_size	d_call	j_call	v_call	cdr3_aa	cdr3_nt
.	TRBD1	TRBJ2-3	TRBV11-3	CASSRGTGGYDTQYF	TGTGCCAGCAGCCGCGGGACAGGGGGCTATGATACGCAGTATTTT
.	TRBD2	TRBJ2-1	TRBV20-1	CSAFGGGRYNEQFF	TGCAGTGCCTTTGGCGGGGGGCGTTACAATGAGCAGTTCTTC
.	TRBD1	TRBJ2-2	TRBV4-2	CASSHRQGEPTNTGELFF	TGTGCCAGCAGCCATAGACAGGGGGAGCCCACGAACACCGGGGAGCTGTTTTTT
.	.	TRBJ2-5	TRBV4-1	CASSQSRGGEETQYF	TGCGCCAGCAGCCAATCCCGGGGCGGGGAAGAGACCCAGTACTTC
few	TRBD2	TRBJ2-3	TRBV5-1	CASSPSGRVRADTQYF	TGCGCCAGCAGTCCTAGCGGGAGGGTTAGGGCAGATACGCAGTATTTT
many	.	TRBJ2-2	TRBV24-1	CATSSTGNTGELFF	TGTGCCACCAGTTCGACAGGGAACACCGGGGAGCTGTTTTTT
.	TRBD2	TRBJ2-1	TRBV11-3	CASSPGLAYTEQFF	TGTGCCAGCAGCCCAGGACTAGCTTATACTGAGCAGTTCTTC
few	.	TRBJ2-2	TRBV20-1	CSANTPNTGELFF	TGCAGTGCTAATACCCCGAACACCGGGGAGCTGTTTTTT
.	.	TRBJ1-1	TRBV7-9	CASSASGGEAFF	TGTGCCAGCAGCGCCAGCGGAGGTGAAGCTTTCTTT
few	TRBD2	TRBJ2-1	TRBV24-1	CATSDAPSGRGSYNEQFF	TGTGCCACCAGTGATGCCCCTAGCGGGAGAGGGTCCTACAATGAGCAGTTCTTC
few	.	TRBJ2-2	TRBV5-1	CASSLPGSTGELFF	TGCGCCAGCAGCTTACCAGGGTCTACCGGGGAGCTGTTTTTT
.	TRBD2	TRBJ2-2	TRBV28	CASSLSGANTRELFF	TGTGCCAGCAGTCTTAGCGGGGCGAACACTCGGGAGCTGTTTTTT
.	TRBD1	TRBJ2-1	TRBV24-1	CATSTTDGTGGRKEQFF	TGTGCCACCAGTACTACCGACGGGACAGGGGGACGCAAGGAGCAGTTCTTC
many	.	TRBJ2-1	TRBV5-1	CASSLAGHSGEQFF	TGCGCCAGCAGCTTGGCCGGCCATTCGGGTGAGCAGTTCTTC
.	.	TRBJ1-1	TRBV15	CATSRDLGANTEAFF	TGTGCCACCAGCAGAGATCTCGGAGCGAACACTGAAGCTTTCTTT
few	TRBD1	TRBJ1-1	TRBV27	CASSVQGVSEAFF	TGTGCCAGCAGTGTACAGGGGGTCTCTGAAGCTTTCTTT